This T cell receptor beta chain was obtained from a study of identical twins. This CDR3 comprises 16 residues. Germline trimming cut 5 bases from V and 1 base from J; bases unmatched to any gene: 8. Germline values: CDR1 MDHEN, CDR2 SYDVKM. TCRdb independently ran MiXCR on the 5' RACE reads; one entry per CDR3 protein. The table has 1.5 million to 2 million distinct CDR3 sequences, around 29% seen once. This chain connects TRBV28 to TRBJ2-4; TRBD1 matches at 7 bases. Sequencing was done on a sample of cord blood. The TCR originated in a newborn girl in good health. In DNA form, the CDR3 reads TGTGCCAGCAGTATCACAGGGGTTGCGGCCAAAAACATTCAGTACTTC. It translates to CASSITGVAAKNIQYF.